A selection of T cell receptor beta chains follows, all from one sample in a study of blood T cell repertoires in COVID-19. The protocol was immunoSEQ multiplex PCR, while the TCRdb copy is restricted to in-frame clones and leaves out a portion. The table lists 250,000 to 300,000 clones, approximately 90% of them singletons. Specimen: peripheral blood. The receptors originated from a woman under 40 who had recovered from COVID-19. The CDR3 runs from the conserved cysteine through the conserved F or W. Fields, in order: CDR3 length, clone size, V gene, J gene, D gene, CDR3 DNA, CDR3 protein. The D gene is left open where the match is weak. Clone size appears in some rows only: once, few, many, or a class for an expanded clone.

cdr3_length: 15; clone_size: -; v_call: TRBV2; j_call: TRBJ2-2; d_call: TRBD1; cdr3_nt: TGTGCCAGCACCGGGACAGGGGGTCGAGCCGGGGAGCTGTTTTTT; cdr3_aa: CASTGTGGRAGELFF
cdr3_length: 13; clone_size: -; v_call: TRBV5-1; j_call: TRBJ2-3; d_call: TRBD1; cdr3_nt: TGCGCCAGCAGCACAGGGACAGAGGACTTCAAGTATTTT; cdr3_aa: CASSTGTEDFKYF
cdr3_length: 16; clone_size: once; v_call: TRBV5-6; j_call: TRBJ1-1; d_call: TRBD1; cdr3_nt: TGTGCCAGCAGCCGGACGACAGGGCCAAGGGGTATTGAAGCTTTCTTT; cdr3_aa: CASSRTTGPRGIEAFF
cdr3_length: 15; clone_size: -; v_call: TRBV4-2; j_call: TRBJ1-1; d_call: TRBD1; cdr3_nt: TGTGCCAGCAGCCAACGACAGGGAAAGAACACTGAAGCTTTCTTT; cdr3_aa: CASSQRQGKNTEAFF
cdr3_length: 15; clone_size: many; v_call: TRBV19; j_call: TRBJ1-5; d_call: -; cdr3_nt: TGTGCCAGTAGTATAGGTAGGAGGGGTAATCAGCCCCAGCATTTT; cdr3_aa: CASSIGRRGNQPQHF
cdr3_length: 14; clone_size: -; v_call: TRBV6-5; j_call: TRBJ1-5; d_call: -; cdr3_nt: TGTGCCAGCAGTTCATCAGGGCTAAGTCAGCCCCAGCATTTT; cdr3_aa: CASSSSGLSQPQHF
cdr3_length: 16; clone_size: -; v_call: TRBV12-5; j_call: TRBJ2-3; d_call: TRBD1; cdr3_nt: TGTGCTAGTGGTTTGCCCGGGACAGGGCAGGCAGATACGCAGTATTTT; cdr3_aa: CASGLPGTGQADTQYF
cdr3_length: 14; clone_size: -; v_call: TRBV2; j_call: TRBJ2-7; d_call: -; cdr3_nt: TGTGCCAGCACGAAAGGAACAGGAAAAGGAGAGCAGTACTTC; cdr3_aa: CASTKGTGKGEQYF
cdr3_length: 17; clone_size: -; v_call: TRBV6-1; j_call: TRBJ2-5; d_call: -; cdr3_nt: TGTGCCAGCAGTGAAGGGGTGTGGGGGGTCCAACAAGAGACCCAGTACTTC; cdr3_aa: CASSEGVWGVQQETQYF
cdr3_length: 13; clone_size: -; v_call: TRBV20-1; j_call: TRBJ2-5; d_call: -; cdr3_nt: TGCAGTGCTAGTGGGGCGGGGCGGGAGACCCAGTACTTC; cdr3_aa: CSASGAGRETQYF
cdr3_length: 13; clone_size: -; v_call: TRBV11-2; j_call: TRBJ1-1; d_call: -; cdr3_nt: TGTGCCAGCAGCTTAGTAGGGGCGGCTGAAGCTTTCTTT; cdr3_aa: CASSLVGAAEAFF
cdr3_length: 17; clone_size: once; v_call: TRBV2; j_call: TRBJ1-2; d_call: -; cdr3_nt: TGTGCCAGCAGCCTCATTTCGCGGGGGGCGGTTGGCTATGGCTACACCTTC; cdr3_aa: CASSLISRGAVGYGYTF
cdr3_length: 15; clone_size: few; v_call: TRBV6-5; j_call: TRBJ1-1; d_call: TRBD1; cdr3_nt: TGTGCCAGCAGTTACGTTGGGACAGTCAACACTGAAGCTTTCTTT; cdr3_aa: CASSYVGTVNTEAFF
cdr3_length: 13; clone_size: -; v_call: TRBV9; j_call: TRBJ2-5; d_call: -; cdr3_nt: TGTGCCAGCAGCGTAGCAAGCGTTGAGACCCAGTACTTC; cdr3_aa: CASSVASVETQYF
cdr3_length: 15; clone_size: -; v_call: TRBV7-9; j_call: TRBJ2-1; d_call: TRBD2; cdr3_nt: TGTGCCAGCAGCGCCGGGTCGGGGGGTTACAATGAGCAGTTCTTC; cdr3_aa: CASSAGSGGYNEQFF
cdr3_length: 13; clone_size: -; v_call: TRBV29-1; j_call: TRBJ2-1; d_call: -; cdr3_nt: TGCAGCGTTTTCTCCGGGGATCCCAATGAGCAGTTCTTC; cdr3_aa: CSVFSGDPNEQFF
cdr3_length: 14; clone_size: -; v_call: TRBV7-3; j_call: TRBJ1-2; d_call: -; cdr3_nt: TGTGCCAGCAGCTTAGACTTGGGGGGAGATGGCTACACCTTC; cdr3_aa: CASSLDLGGDGYTF
cdr3_length: 13; clone_size: -; v_call: TRBV5-4; j_call: TRBJ2-2; d_call: -; cdr3_nt: TGTGCCAGCAGCTTGGAAGCGAGGAGGGAGCTGTTTTTT; cdr3_aa: CASSLEARRELFF
cdr3_length: 15; clone_size: -; v_call: TRBV5-1; j_call: TRBJ2-3; d_call: -; cdr3_nt: TGCGCCAGCAGCCCGGGGTCGGGTGACACAGATACGCAGTATTTT; cdr3_aa: CASSPGSGDTDTQYF
cdr3_length: 14; clone_size: -; v_call: TRBV28; j_call: TRBJ1-6; d_call: TRBD1; cdr3_nt: TGTGCCAGCAGTTTAGTAGGGGGCGGTTCACCCCTCCACTTT; cdr3_aa: CASSLVGGGSPLHF
cdr3_length: 12; clone_size: -; v_call: TRBV4-1; j_call: TRBJ2-5; d_call: -; cdr3_nt: TGCGCCAGCAGCATGATCGGGGAGACCCAGTACTTC; cdr3_aa: CASSMIGETQYF
cdr3_length: 14; clone_size: -; v_call: TRBV19; j_call: TRBJ1-6; d_call: TRBD1; cdr3_nt: TGTGCCAGTAGTTGGACAGGGGCTGGATCACCCCTCCACTTT; cdr3_aa: CASSWTGAGSPLHF
cdr3_length: 15; clone_size: -; v_call: TRBV7-8; j_call: TRBJ2-7; d_call: -; cdr3_nt: TGTGCCAGCAGCCGAACGGCGACAGGTTCCTACGAGCAGTACTTC; cdr3_aa: CASSRTATGSYEQYF
cdr3_length: 19; clone_size: many; v_call: TRBV7-8; j_call: TRBJ1-2; d_call: -; cdr3_nt: TGTGCCAGCAGCTTCCTTCGGATAGGGTACAGGACTACTAGGGATGGCTACACCTTC; cdr3_aa: CASSFLRIGYRTTRDGYTF
cdr3_length: 12; clone_size: -; v_call: TRBV2; j_call: TRBJ2-7; d_call: -; cdr3_nt: TGTGCCAGCAGTGGACAATTCTACGAGCAGTACTTC; cdr3_aa: CASSGQFYEQYF
cdr3_length: 15; clone_size: -; v_call: TRBV6-4; j_call: TRBJ2-3; d_call: TRBD2; cdr3_nt: TGTGCCAGCAGACAGACGGGACTAAGCACAGATACGCAGTATTTT; cdr3_aa: CASRQTGLSTDTQYF
cdr3_length: 15; clone_size: -; v_call: TRBV15; j_call: TRBJ2-7; d_call: TRBD1; cdr3_nt: TGTGCCACCAGCAGAGATTGGGGGACAGACTACGAGCAGTACTTC; cdr3_aa: CATSRDWGTDYEQYF
cdr3_length: 15; clone_size: -; v_call: TRBV28; j_call: TRBJ1-6; d_call: TRBD1; cdr3_nt: TGTGCCAGTCAAAATTACAGGGGAATGAATTCACCCCTCCACTTT; cdr3_aa: CASQNYRGMNSPLHF
cdr3_length: 14; clone_size: -; v_call: TRBV6-2/TRBV6-3; j_call: TRBJ2-7; d_call: TRBD1; cdr3_nt: TGTGCCAGCAGCCCGGACAGGGCCTCCTACGAGCAGTACTTC; cdr3_aa: CASSPDRASYEQYF
cdr3_length: 13; clone_size: -; v_call: TRBV5-6; j_call: TRBJ1-3; d_call: TRBD1; cdr3_nt: TGTGCCAGCAGCCGGACAGGGTCGCACACCATATATTTT; cdr3_aa: CASSRTGSHTIYF
cdr3_length: 13; clone_size: -; v_call: TRBV12-5; j_call: TRBJ2-3; d_call: -; cdr3_nt: TGTGCTAGTGGTTTGCCCGGGGTAGGTACGCAGTATTTT; cdr3_aa: CASGLPGVGTQYF
cdr3_length: 13; clone_size: -; v_call: TRBV6-5; j_call: TRBJ2-3; d_call: -; cdr3_nt: TGTGCCAGCAGCAGGTGGGTGGGAGATACGCAGTATTTT; cdr3_aa: CASSRWVGDTQYF
cdr3_length: 14; clone_size: once; v_call: TRBV24-1; j_call: TRBJ1-2; d_call: -; cdr3_nt: TGTGCCACCAGTGACGTGGGACTGAACTATGGCTACACCTTC; cdr3_aa: CATSDVGLNYGYTF